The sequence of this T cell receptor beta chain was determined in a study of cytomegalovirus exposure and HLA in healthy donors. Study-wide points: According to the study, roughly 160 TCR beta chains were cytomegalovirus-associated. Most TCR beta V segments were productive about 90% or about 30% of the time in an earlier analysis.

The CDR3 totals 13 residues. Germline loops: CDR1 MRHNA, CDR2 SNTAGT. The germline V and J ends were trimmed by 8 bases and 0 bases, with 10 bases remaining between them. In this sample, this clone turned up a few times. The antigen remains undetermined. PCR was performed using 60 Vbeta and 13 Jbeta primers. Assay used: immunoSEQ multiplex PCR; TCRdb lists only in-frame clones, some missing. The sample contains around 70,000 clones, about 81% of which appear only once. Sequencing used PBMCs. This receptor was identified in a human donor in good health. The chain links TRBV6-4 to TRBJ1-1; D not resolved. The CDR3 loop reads CASSIDMNTEAFF. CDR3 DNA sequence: TGTGCCAGCTCTATTGACATGAACACTGAAGCTTTCTTT.